Presented here are 8 T cell receptor beta chains from one specimen sequenced in a study of T cell repertoires in cytomegalovirus infection (dated by TCRdb to 2018 to 2020). This specimen's treatment or condition label, per the study, means: in vitro stimulation with specific CMV peptide epitopes to enrich CMV-specific T cells. These receptors lack a known antigen. TCRdb shows the sequencer as Illumina HiSeq 1500. TCRdb reprocessed the public reads (quality trimming at Q25 with fastp, clone calling with MiXCR) and kept in-frame beta chains. Every entry covers one CDR3 protein and lists the most common genes and DNA from its rows. The sample table records some 120,000 distinct CDR3 sequences; 25% to 35% of these occur just once. Under 70% of the sample rests with the top ten. The material sequenced was CD8+ T cells from cultured PBMCs, taken from culture after CMV antigen stimulation. The receptors shown here come from a human donor in good health (CMV status not recorded). Some clones in this sample may be carry-over from other donors' samples.

The sample holds a few counts of this clonotype. This chain connects TRBV6-6 to TRBJ2-2; perhaps D is TRBD1 or TRBD2 (5 bases each). The germline gives CDR1 MNHNY, CDR2 SVGAGI (reference sequence). V lost 8 bases and J 0 bases, leaving 16 bases between the germline ends. The CDR3 has 16 amino acids. The CDR3 region is CASRDGFVSNTGELFF. The CDR3 DNA is TGTGCCAGCCGGGACGGGTTTGTATCGAACACCGGGGAGCTGTTTTTT.

The chain employs TRBV9 and TRBJ2-1; D is unclear. The CDR3 consists of 14 residues. With 0 bases removed from V and 3 bases from J, the gap between germline ends came to 7 bases. Germline CDR1 reads SGDLS; CDR2 reads YYNGEE. The CDR3 loop reads CASSVVDVYNEQFF. As DNA, the CDR3 is TGTGCCAGCAGCGTAGTGGACGTCTACAATGAGCAGTTCTTC.

The chain joins TRBV7-6 to TRBJ2-5, with D possibly TRBD1 on 6 matching bases. Germline-derived CDR1 and CDR2 are SGHVS and FNYEAQ. V lost 5 bases and J lost 1, with 8 bases in between. CDR3 length: 13 residues. The CDR3 here is CASSTGTQETQYF. CDR3 coding DNA: TGTGCCAGCAGCACAGGGACCCAAGAGACCCAGTACTTC.

The V and J genes are TRBV20-1 and TRBJ1-5; D remains ambiguous. Germline CDR1 and CDR2: DFQATT and SNEGSKA (reference sequence). The ends were cut back, 0 bases at V and 3 bases at J, with 9 bases in the middle. This CDR3 is 14 amino acids long. The CDR3 DNA reads TGCAGTGCTAGAGAGATCGTCTCCAATCAGCCCCAGCATTTT. It is translated as CSAREIVSNQPQHF.

J is TRBJ2-1 and V is TRBV20-1; TRBD2 matches at 11 bases. Germline V gene data show CDR1 as DFQATT and CDR2 as SNEGSKA (reference sequence). The V gene end was trimmed by 3 bases and the J gene end by 0 bases; junction bases not matched to a gene: 10. The CDR3 length is 18 residues. CDR3 sequence reads: CSARTGLAVSSSYNEQFF. In DNA form, the CDR3 reads TGCAGTGCTAGGACGGGACTAGCGGTGTCAAGCTCCTACAATGAGCAGTTCTTC.

This chain joins TRBV6-6 and TRBJ2-5; 7 bases fit TRBD1. The germline gives CDR1 MNHNY, CDR2 SVGAGI (reference sequence). The CDR3 extends over 14 amino acids. J was trimmed by 4 bases and V by 6 bases; bases with no gene match: 8. CDR3: CASSPDREVETQYF. The CDR3 DNA follows: TGTGCCAGCAGCCCCGACAGGGAAGTAGAGACCCAGTACTTC.

The gene calls are TRBV19 and TRBJ1-1; tentatively, D is TRBD1 (5 bases). CDR3 length equals 19 residues. The V and J ends lost 7 bases and 1 base respectively, with 28 bases between them. Germline CDR1 reads LNHDA; CDR2 reads SQIVND (reference sequence). The CDR3 spells CASTQFWGRPQPGNTEAFF. CDR3 DNA: TGTGCCAGTACCCAATTCTGGGGCAGGCCGCAACCGGGGAACACTGAAGCTTTCTTT.

Only a few counts were recorded for this clonotype. V gene TRBV20-1 combines with J gene TRBJ2-7; 9 nucleotides match TRBD1. The CDR3 loop spans 13 amino acids. CDR1 is DFQATT, CDR2 SNEGSKA, per germline (reference sequence). V shed 1 base, J shed 7 bases, and the junction held 5 bases outside the gene matches. CDR3 loop: CSARGDRDWEQYF. CDR3 DNA: TGCAGTGCTAGAGGGGACAGGGATTGGGAGCAGTACTTC.